Given below is one TCR beta chain in context. Its antigen is still unknown. The CDR3 is 13 amino acids. Germline V CDR1 and CDR2: ENHRY, SYGVKD. V shed 2 bases and J shed 1 base, with 5 bases lying between them. This entry belongs to a study of Graves' ophthalmopathy and Graves' hyperthyroidism. Scientists amplified the TCR beta CDR3 regions from RNA transcripts. The workflow started with a first-round RT-PCR run with HTBI primers and then moved on to a second-round multiplex PCR. One entry per CDR3 protein results from TCRdb running MiXCR on the multiplex PCR reads. In the table there are approximately 700,000 distinct CDR3 sequences, approximately 40% of which are singletons. Points from the study as a whole: The study's model predicted ophthalmopathy progression at 70.59% sensitivity and 72% to 85% specificity.

The chain combines TRBV10-3 with TRBJ1-1; D is perhaps TRBD1 (5 bases). The sample was peripheral blood. The receptor's source is an adult man with Graves' ophthalmopathy. The CDR3 coding sequence is TGTGCCATCAGTGAGGGGGCGAACACTGAAGCTTTCTTT. As protein: CAISEGANTEAFF.